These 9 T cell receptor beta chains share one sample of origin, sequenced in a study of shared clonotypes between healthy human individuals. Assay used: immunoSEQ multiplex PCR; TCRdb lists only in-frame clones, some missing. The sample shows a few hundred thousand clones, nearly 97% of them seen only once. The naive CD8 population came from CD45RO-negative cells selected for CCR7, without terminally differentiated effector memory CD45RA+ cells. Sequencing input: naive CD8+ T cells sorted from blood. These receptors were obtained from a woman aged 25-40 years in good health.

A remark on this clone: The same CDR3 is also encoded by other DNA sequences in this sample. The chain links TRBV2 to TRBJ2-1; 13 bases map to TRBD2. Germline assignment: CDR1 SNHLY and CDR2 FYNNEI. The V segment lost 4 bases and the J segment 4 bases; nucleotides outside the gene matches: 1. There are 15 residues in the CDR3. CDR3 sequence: CASSGTSGSYNEQFF. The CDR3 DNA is TGTGCCAGCAGTGGGACTAGCGGGAGTTACAATGAGCAGTTCTTC.

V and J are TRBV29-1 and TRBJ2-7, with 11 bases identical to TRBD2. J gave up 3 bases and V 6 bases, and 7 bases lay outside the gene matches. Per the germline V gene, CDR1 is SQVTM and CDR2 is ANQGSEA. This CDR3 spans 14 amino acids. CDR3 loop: CSVTPGTSGYEQYF. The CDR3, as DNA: TGCAGCGTGACGCCCGGGACTAGCGGCTACGAGCAGTACTTC.

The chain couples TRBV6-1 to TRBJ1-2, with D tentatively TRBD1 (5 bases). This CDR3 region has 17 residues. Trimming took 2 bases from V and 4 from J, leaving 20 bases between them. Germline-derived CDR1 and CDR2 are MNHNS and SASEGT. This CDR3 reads CASSESGAGSFFYGYTF. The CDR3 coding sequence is TGTGCCAGCAGTGAAAGCGGGGCAGGGAGTTTTTTCTATGGCTACACCTTC.

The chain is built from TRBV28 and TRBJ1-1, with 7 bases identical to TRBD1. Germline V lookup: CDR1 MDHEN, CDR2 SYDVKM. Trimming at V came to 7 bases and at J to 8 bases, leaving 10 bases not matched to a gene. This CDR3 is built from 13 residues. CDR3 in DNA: TGTGCCAGCACTACTCGACAGGGTCGGGAAGCTTTCTTT. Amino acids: CASTTRQGREAFF.

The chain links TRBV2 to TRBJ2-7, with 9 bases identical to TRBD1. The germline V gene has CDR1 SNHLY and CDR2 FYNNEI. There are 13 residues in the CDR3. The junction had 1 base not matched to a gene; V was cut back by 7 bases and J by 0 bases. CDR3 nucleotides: TGTGCCAGCACGACAGGGGGCTCCTACGAGCAGTACTTC. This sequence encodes CASTTGGSYEQYF. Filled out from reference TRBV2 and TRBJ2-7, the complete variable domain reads EPEVTQTPSHQVTQMGQEVILRCVPISNHLYFYWYRQILGQKVEFLVSFYNNEISEKSEIFDDQFSVERPDGSNFTLKIRSTKLEDSAMYFCASTTGGSYEQYFGPGTRLTVT.

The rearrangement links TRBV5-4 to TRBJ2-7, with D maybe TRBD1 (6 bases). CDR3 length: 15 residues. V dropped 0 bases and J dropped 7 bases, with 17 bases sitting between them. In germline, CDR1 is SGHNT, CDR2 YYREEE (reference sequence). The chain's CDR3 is CASSLDLLTTGEQYF. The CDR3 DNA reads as TGTGCCAGCAGCTTGGATTTGCTCACGACAGGTGAGCAGTACTTC.

The CDR3 here is CASSLMAGGTDTQYF. The DNA for the CDR3 is TGTGCCAGCAGCTTAATGGCGGGCGGCACAGATACGCAGTATTTT. The chain recombines TRBV7-3 with TRBJ2-3, with D possibly TRBD2 on 5 matching bases. The CDR3 is 15 residues long. V dropped 1 base and J dropped 1 base, with 9 bases sitting between them. Germline V lookup: CDR1 SGHTA, CDR2 FQGTGA.

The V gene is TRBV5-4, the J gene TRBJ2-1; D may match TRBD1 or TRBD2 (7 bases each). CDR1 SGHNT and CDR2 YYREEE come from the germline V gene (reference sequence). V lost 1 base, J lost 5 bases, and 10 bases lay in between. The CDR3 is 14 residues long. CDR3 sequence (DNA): TGTGCCAGCAGCTTGCAGGGGGGGGACAATGAGCAGTTCTTC. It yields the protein CASSLQGGDNEQFF.

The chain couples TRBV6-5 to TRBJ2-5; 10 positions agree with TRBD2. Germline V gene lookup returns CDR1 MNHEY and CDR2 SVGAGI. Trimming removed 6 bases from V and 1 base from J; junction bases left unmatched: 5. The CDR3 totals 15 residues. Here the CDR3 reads CASRRGLALQETQYF. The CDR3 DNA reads TGTGCCAGCAGGAGGGGACTAGCGCTCCAAGAGACCCAGTACTTC.